The source of this T cell receptor (beta chain) is a study of shared clonotypes between healthy human individuals. CDR3 length: 15 residues. Germline V gene lookup returns CDR1 MNHEY and CDR2 SVGAGI. The germline V and J ends were trimmed by 0 bases and 2 bases, with 10 bases remaining between them. TCRdb's table, derived via immunoSEQ multiplex PCR, lists solely in-frame clones and lacks some. The sample yields 2 million to 2.5 million clones, more than 80% seen once. The sequence derives from a young man in good health. Some clones in this sample may be carry-over from other donors' samples. Material: naive CD4+ T cells from PBMCs. Regarding subset: CD45RA+ positively selected. The chain recombines TRBV6-5 with TRBJ1-2; D might be TRBD1 (6 bases). CDR3 protein: CASSYSRGRNYGYTF. The CDR3 DNA follows: TGTGCCAGCAGTTACTCGCGGGGGCGGAACTATGGCTACACCTTC.